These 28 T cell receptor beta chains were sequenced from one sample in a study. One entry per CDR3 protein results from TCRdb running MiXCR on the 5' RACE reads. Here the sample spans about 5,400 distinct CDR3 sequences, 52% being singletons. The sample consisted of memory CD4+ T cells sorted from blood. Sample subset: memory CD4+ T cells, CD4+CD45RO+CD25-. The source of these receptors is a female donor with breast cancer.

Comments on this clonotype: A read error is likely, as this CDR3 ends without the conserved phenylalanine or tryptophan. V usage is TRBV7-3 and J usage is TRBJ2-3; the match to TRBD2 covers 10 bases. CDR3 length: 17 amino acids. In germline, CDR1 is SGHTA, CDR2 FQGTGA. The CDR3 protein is CGSSLTVAGGITDTQYS. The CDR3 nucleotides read TGTGGCAGCAGCTTAACGGTAGCGGGGGGAATCACAGATACGCAGTATTCT.

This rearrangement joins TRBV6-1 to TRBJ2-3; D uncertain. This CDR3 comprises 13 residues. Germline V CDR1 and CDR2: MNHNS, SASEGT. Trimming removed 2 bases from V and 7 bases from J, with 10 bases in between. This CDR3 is CASSERTDHTQYF. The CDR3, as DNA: TGTGCCAGCAGTGAAAGGACGGATCATACGCAGTATTTT.

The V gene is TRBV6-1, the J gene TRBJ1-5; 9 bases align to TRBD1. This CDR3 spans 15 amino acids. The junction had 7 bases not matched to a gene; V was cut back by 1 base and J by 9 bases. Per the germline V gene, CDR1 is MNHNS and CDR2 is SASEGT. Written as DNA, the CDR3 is TGTGCCAGCAGTGAAGGGAGGACAGGGGTTTGGCCCCAGCATTTT. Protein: CASSEGRTGVWPQHF.

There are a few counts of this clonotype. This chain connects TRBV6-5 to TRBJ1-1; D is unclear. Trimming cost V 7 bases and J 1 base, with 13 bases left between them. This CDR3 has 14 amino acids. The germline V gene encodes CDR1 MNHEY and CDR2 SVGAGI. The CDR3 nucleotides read TGTGCCAGCACTGAGGTCGCGGGGAACACTGAAGCTTTCTTT. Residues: CASTEVAGNTEAFF.

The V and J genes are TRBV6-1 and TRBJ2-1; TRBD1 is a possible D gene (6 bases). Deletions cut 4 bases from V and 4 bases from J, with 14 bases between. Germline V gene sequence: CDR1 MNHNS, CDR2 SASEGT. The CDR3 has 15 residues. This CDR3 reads CASSGTAPGYNEQFF. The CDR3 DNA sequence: TGTGCCAGCAGTGGGACAGCTCCCGGATACAATGAGCAGTTCTTC.

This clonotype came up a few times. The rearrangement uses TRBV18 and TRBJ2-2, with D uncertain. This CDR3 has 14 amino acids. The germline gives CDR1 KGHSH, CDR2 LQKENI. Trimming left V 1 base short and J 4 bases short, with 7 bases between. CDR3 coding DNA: TGTGCCAGCTCACCACAACAAGCCACCGGGGAGCTGTTTTTT. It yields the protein CASSPQQATGELFF. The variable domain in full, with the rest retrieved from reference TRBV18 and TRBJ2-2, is NAGVMQNPRHLVRRRGQEARLRCSPMKGHSHVYWYRQLPEEGLKFMVYLQKENIIDESGMPKERFSAEFPKEGPSILRIQQVVRGDSAAYFCASSPQQATGELFFGEGSRLTVL.

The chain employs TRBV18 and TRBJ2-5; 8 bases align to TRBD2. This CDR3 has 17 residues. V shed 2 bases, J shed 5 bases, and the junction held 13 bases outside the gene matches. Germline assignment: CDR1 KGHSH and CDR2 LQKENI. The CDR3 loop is CASSPLRGVWVLETQYF. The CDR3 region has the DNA TGTGCCAGCTCACCATTGCGGGGGGTCTGGGTGTTGGAGACCCAGTACTTC.

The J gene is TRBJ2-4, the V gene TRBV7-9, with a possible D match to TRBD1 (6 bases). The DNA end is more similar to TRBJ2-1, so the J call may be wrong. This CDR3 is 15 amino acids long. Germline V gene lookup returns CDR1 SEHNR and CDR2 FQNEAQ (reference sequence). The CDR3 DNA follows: TGTGCCAGCAGCCCGAGGACAGCGCAGGCAGGGGAGCAGTTCTTC. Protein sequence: CASSPRTAQAGEQFF.

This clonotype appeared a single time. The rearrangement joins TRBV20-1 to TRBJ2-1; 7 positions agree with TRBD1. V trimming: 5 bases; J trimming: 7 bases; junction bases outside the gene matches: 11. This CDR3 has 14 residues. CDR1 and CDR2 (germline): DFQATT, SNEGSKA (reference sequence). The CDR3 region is CSAYWTGSSNEQFF. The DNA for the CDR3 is TGCAGTGCTTATTGGACAGGTTCTAGTAATGAGCAGTTCTTC.

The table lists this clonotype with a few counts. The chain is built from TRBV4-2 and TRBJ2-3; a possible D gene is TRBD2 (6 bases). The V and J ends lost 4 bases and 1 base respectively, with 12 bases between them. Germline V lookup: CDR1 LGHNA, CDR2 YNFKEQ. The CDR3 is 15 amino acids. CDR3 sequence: CASSRGELRTDTQYF. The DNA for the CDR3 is TGTGCCAGCAGCCGGGGGGAGCTACGCACAGATACGCAGTATTTT.

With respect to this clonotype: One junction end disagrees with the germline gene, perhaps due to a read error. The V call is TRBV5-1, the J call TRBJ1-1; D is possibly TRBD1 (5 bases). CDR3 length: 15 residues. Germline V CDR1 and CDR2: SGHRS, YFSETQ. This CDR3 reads CANSLLGEGNTEAFF. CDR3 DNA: TGCGCCAACAGCTTGCTAGGGGAGGGGAACACTGAAGCTTTCTTT.

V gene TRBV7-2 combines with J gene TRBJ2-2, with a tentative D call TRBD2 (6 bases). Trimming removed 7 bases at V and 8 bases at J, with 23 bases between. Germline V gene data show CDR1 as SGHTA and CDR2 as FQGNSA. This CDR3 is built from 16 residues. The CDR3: CASTIGGLTLPGELFF. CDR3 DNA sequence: TGTGCCAGCACCATCGGGGGTTTAACGCTCCCTGGGGAGCTGTTTTTT. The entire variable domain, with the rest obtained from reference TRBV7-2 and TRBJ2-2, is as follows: GAGVSQSPSNKVTEKGKDVELRCDPISGHTALYWYRQSLGQGLEFLIYFQGNSAPDKSGLPSDRFSAERTGGSVSTLTIQRTQQEDSAVYLCASTIGGLTLPGELFFGEGSRLTVL.

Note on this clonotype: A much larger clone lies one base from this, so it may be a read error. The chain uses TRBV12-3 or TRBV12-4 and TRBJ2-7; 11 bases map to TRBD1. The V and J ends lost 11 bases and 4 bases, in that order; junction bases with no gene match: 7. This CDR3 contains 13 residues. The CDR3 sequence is CAPTGTGGYEQYF. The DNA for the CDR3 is TGTGCCCCTACAGGGACAGGGGGTTACGAGCAGTACTTC.

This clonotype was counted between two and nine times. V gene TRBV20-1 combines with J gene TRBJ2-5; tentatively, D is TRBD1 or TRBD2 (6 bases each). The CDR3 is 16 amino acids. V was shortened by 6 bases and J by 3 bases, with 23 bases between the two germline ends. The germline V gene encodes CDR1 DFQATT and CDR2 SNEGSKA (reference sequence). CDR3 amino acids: CSANTRRDTHKETQYF. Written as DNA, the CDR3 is TGCAGTGCGAACACACGGAGGGACACTCACAAAGAGACCCAGTACTTC.

CDR3 coding DNA: TGCAGTGCTCTGACTAGCGGGAGATCCCAAAGGGCCTCCGAGCAGTACTTC. It yields the protein CSALTSGRSQRASEQYF. The V gene is TRBV20-1, the J gene TRBJ2-7; 12 bases agree with TRBD2. The J segment lost 6 bases and the V segment lost 5 bases, leaving 17 bases of the junction unmatched. The CDR3 totals 17 residues. Germline V gives CDR1 DFQATT, CDR2 SNEGSKA (reference sequence).

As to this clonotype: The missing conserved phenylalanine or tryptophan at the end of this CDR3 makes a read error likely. This CDR3 is CASSDAGQPAETQYV. CDR3 nucleotide sequence: TGTGCCAGCAGTGACGCGGGACAGCCGGCGGAGACCCAGTACGTC. The chain recombines TRBV2 with TRBJ2-5, with a possible D match to TRBD1 (7 bases). The CDR3 extends over 15 amino acids. V shed 3 bases and J shed 5 bases, with 16 bases lying between them. Germline CDR1 and CDR2: SNHLY and FYNNEI.

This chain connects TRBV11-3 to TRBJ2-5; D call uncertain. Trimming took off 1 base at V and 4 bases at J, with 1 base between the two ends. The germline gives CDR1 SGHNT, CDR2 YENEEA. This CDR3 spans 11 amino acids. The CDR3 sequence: CASSLGETQYF. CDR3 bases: TGTGCCAGCAGCTTAGGAGAGACCCAGTACTTC.

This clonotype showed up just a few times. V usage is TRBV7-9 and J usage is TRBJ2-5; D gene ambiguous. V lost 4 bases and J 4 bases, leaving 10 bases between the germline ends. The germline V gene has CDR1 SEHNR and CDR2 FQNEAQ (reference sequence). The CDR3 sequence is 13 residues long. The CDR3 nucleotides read TGTGCCAGCAGCTCAGTGGGCGCAGAGACCCAGTACTTC. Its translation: CASSSVGAETQYF.

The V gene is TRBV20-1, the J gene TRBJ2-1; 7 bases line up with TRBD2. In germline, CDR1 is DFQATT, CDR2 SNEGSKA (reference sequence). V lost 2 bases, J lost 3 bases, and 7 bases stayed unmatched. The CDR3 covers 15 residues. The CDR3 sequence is CSARLLAEDYNEQFF. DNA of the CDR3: TGCAGTGCTAGACTTCTAGCGGAAGACTACAATGAGCAGTTCTTC.

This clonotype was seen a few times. The CDR3 sequence is CASSFNRGNTGELFF. CDR3 sequence (DNA): TGTGCCAGCAGCTTTAACAGGGGGAACACCGGGGAGCTGTTTTTT. The rearrangement uses TRBV7-9 and TRBJ2-2; TRBD1 agrees at 7 bases. Trimming removed 3 bases from V and 1 base from J; junction bases left unmatched: 2. The germline gives CDR1 SEHNR, CDR2 FQNEAQ (reference sequence). The CDR3 covers 15 residues.

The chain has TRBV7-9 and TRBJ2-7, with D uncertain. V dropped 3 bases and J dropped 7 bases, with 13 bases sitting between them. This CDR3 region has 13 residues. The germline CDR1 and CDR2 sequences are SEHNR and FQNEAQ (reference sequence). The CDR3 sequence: CASSFSSSWEQYF. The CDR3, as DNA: TGTGCCAGCAGCTTCTCATCCTCCTGGGAGCAGTACTTC.

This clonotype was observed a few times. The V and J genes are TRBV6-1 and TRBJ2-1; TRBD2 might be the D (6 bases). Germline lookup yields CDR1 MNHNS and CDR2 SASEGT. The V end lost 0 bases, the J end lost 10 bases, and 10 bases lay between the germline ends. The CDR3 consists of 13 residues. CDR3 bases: TGTGCCAGCAGTGAAGCCCTCGGGGGAGAGCAGTTCTTC. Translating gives CASSEALGGEQFF.

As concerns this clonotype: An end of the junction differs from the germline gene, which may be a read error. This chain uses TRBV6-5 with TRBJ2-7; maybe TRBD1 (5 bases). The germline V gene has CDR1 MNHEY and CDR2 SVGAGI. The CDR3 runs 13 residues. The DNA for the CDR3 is TGTGCCGGCAGGGAAACTACCTCCTACGAGCAGTACTTC. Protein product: CAGRETTSYEQYF.

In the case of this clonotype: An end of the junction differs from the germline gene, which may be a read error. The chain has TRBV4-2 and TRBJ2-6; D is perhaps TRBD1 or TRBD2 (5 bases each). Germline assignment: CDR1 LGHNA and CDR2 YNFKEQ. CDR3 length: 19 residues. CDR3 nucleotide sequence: TGTGCCAGCAGCCAAGGGATTTTGGGGGTAAACTCTGGGGTCAACGTCCTGACTTTC. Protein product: CASSQGILGVNSGVNVLTF.

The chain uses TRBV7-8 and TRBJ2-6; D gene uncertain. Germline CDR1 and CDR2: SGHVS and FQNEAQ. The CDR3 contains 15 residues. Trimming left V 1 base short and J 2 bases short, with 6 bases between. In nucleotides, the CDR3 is TGTGCCAGCAGCTTAGTGAACGCTGGGGCCAACGTCCTGACTTTC. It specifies CASSLVNAGANVLTF.

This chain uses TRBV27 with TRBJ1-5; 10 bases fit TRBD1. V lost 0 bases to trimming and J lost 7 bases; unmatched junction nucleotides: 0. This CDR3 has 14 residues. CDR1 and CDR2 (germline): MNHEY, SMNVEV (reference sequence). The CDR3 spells CASSLSTGGQPQHF. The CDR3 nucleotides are TGTGCCAGCAGTTTATCGACAGGGGGCCAGCCCCAGCATTTT.

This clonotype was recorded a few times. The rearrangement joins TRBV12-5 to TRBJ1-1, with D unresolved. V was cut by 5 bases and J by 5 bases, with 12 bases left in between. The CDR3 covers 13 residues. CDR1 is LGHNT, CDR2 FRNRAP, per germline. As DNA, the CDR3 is TGTGCTAGTGGTCGGCTGGCGGGGACTGAAGCTTTCTTT. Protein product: CASGRLAGTEAFF.

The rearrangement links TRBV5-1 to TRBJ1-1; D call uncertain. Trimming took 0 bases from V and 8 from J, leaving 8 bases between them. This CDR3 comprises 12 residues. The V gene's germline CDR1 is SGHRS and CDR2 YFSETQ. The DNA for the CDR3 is TGCGCCAGCAGCTTGGATCGGGAAGAAGCTTTCTTT. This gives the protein CASSLDREEAFF.